This TCR beta chain came from a study of cytotoxic CD8 clonotypes in ibrutinib-treated CLL. Study background: Responses comprised 24 partial and 2 complete; at median around 6 years, about 14 remained remitted and some twelve progressed. Points from the study as a whole: The study found clonality rose at ibrutinib response, then fell toward baseline at progression. Baseline clonality, above age-matched healthy donor levels, tracked circulating CD8+ T-cell counts. Public clonotypes, found uncommonly, either contracted or stayed stable on treatment.

Comment on this clone: Its antigen is not identified.

From germline, CDR1 is MNHNS and CDR2 SASEGT. This CDR3 comprises 21 residues. V gave up 1 base and J gave up 0 bases, with 24 bases separating them. Assay used: immunoSEQ multiplex PCR; TCRdb lists only in-frame clones, some missing. The sample holds some 140,000 clones, around 93% seen once. J is TRBJ1-4 and V is TRBV6-1; D gene uncertain. This specimen was PBMCs, taken after 12 months of ibrutinib treatment. This sequence was found in a human donor with chronic lymphocytic leukemia. This chain's CDR3 is CASSEDTFLAATSTTNEKLFF. The CDR3 nucleotides are TGTGCCAGCAGTGAAGACACTTTTCTGGCAGCGACCAGTACAACTAATGAAAAACTGTTTTTT.